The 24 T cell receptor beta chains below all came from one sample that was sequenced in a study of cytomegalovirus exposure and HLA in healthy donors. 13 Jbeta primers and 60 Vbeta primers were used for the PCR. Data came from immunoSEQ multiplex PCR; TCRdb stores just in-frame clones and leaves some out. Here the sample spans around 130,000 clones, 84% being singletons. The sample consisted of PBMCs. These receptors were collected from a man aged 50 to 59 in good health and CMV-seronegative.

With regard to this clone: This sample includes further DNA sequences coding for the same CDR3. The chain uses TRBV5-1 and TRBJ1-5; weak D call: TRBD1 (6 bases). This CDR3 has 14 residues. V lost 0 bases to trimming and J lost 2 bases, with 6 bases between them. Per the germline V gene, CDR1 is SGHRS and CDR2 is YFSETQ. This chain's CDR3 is CASSLEGGNQPQHF. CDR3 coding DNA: TGCGCCAGCAGCTTGGAGGGGGGCAATCAGCCCCAGCATTTT.

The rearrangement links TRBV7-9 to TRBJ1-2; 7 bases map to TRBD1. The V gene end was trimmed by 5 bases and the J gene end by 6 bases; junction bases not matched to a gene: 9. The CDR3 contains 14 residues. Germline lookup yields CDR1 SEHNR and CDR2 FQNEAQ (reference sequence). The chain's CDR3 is CASSPRAGGDGYTF. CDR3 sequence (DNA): TGTGCCAGCAGCCCGAGGGCAGGGGGAGATGGCTACACCTTC.

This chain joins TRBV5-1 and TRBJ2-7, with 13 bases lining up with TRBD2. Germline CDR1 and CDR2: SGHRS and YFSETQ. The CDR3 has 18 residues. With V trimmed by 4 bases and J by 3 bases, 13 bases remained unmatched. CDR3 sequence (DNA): TGCGCCAGCAGCCTAGGGACTAGCGGGACTATGGGGGACTACGAGCAGTACTTC. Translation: CASSLGTSGTMGDYEQYF.

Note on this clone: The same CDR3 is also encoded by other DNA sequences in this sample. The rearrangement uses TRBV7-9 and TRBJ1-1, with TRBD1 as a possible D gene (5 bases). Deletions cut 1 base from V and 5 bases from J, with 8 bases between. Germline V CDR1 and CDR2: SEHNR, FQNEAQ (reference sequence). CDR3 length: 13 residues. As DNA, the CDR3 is TGTGCCAGCAGCTTAGACAGGCTTACTGAAGCTTTCTTT. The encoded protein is CASSLDRLTEAFF.

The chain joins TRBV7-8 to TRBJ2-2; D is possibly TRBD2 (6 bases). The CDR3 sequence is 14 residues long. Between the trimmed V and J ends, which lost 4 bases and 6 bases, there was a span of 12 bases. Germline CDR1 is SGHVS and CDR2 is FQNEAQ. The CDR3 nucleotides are TGTGCCAGCAGCTCGGGACTTCATCCCGGGGAGCTGTTTTTT. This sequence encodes CASSSGLHPGELFF.

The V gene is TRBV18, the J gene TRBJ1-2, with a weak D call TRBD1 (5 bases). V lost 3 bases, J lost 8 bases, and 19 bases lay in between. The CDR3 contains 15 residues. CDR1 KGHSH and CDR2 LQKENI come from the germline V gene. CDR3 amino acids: CASSPGDGDGGGYTF. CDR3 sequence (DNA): TGTGCCAGCTCACCGGGGGACGGCGACGGAGGGGGCTACACCTTC.

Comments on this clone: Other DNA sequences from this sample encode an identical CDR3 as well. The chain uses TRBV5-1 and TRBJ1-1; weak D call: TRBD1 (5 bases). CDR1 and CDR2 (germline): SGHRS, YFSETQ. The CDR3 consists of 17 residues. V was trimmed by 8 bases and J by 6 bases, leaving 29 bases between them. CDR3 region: CASKQGQLLRHDAEAFF. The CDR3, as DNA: TGCGCCAGTAAGCAGGGTCAGCTACTTAGGCATGATGCTGAAGCTTTCTTT.

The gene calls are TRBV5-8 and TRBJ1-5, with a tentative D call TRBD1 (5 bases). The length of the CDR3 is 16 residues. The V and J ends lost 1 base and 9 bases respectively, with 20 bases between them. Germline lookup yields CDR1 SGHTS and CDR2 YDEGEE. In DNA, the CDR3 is TGTGCCAGCAGCTTGCGGCAGGGCCCGGCCGGGGGGCCCCAGCATTTT. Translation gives CASSLRQGPAGGPQHF.

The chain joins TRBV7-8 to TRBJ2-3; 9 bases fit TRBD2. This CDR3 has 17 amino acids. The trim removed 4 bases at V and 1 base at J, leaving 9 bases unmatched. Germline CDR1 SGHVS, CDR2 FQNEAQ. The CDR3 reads CASSWMPAGGGTDTQYF. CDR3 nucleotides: TGTGCCAGCAGCTGGATGCCGGCGGGGGGGGGCACAGATACGCAGTATTTT.

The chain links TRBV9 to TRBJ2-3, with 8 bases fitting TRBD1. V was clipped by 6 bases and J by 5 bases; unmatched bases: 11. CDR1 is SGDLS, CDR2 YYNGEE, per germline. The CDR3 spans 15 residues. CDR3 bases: TGTGCCAGCACTTATTCAGGGGGCCATGGAGATACGCAGTATTTT. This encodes CASTYSGGHGDTQYF.

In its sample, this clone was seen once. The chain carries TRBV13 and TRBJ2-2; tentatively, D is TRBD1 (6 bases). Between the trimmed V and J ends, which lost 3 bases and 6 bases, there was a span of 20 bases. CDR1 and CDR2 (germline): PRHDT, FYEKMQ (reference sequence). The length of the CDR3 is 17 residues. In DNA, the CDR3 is TGTGCCAGCAGCTTCAATCAGGGGCGGACGGCCGCCGGGGAGCTGTTTTTT. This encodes CASSFNQGRTAAGELFF.

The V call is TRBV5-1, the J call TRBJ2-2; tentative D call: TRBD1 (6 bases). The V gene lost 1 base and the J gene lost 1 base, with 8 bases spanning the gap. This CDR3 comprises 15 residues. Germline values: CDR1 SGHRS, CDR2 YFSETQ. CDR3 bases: TGCGCCAGCAGCTTGCAACAGGGGAACACCGGGGAGCTGTTTTTT. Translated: CASSLQQGNTGELFF. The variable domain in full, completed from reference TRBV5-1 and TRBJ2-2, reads KAGVTQTPRYLIKTRGQQVTLSCSPISGHRSVSWYQQTPGQGLQFLFEYFSETQRNKGNFPGRFSGRQFSNSRSEMNVSTLELGDSALYLCASSLQQGNTGELFFGEGSRLTVL.

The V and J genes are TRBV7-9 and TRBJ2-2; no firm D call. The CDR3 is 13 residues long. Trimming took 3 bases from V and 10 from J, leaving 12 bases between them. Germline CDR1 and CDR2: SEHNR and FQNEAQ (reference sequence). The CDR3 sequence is CASSFGSGEELFF. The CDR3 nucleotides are TGTGCCAGCAGCTTTGGATCAGGCGAGGAGCTGTTTTTT.

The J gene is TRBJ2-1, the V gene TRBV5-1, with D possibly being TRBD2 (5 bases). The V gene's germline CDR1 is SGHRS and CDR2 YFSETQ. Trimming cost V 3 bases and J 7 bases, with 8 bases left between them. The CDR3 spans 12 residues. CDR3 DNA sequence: TGCGCCAGCAGCTACGAGGGTAATGAGCAGTTCTTC. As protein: CASSYEGNEQFF.

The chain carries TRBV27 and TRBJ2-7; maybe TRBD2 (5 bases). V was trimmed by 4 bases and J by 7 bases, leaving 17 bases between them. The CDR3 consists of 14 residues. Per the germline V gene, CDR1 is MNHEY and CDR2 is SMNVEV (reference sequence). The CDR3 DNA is TGTGCCAGCAGTTCTTCTAGCTCCTACTTAGAGCAGTACTTC. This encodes CASSSSSSYLEQYF.

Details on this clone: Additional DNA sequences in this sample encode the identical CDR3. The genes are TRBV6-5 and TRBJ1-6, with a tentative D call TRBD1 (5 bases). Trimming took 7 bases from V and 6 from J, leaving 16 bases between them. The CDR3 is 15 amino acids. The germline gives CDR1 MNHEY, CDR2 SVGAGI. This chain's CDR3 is CASNPGGQGNSPLHF. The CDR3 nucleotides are TGTGCCAGCAACCCGGGCGGCCAGGGTAATTCACCCCTCCACTTT.

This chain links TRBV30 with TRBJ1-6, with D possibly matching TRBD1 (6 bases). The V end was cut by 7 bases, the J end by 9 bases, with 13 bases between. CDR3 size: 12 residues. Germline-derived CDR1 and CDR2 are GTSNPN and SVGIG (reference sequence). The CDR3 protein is CAYDRRISPLHF. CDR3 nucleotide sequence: TGTGCCTATGACAGGCGGATTTCACCCCTCCACTTT.

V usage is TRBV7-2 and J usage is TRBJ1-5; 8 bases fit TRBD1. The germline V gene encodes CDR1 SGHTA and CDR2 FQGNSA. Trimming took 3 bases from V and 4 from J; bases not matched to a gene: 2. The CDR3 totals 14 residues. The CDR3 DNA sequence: TGTGCCAGCAGCTTTACAGGGGGAAATCAGCCCCAGCATTTT. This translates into CASSFTGGNQPQHF.

CDR3 protein: CASSLGPRGYTGELFF. The CDR3 DNA reads as TGTGCCAGCAGCTTAGGCCCCAGGGGGTACACCGGGGAGCTGTTTTTT. The J gene is TRBJ2-2, the V gene TRBV7-9; 7 positions agree with TRBD1. The junction had 5 bases not matched to a gene; V was cut back by 1 base and J by 3 bases. Germline-derived CDR1 and CDR2 are SEHNR and FQNEAQ (reference sequence). CDR3 length equals 16 residues.

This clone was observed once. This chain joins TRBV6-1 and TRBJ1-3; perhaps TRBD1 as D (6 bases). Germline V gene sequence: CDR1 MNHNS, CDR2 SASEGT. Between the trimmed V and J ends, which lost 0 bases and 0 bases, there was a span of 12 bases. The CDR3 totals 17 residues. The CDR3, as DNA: TGTGCCAGCAGTGAAGCGCGATACAGGGTCTCTGGAAACACCATATATTTT. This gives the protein CASSEARYRVSGNTIYF.

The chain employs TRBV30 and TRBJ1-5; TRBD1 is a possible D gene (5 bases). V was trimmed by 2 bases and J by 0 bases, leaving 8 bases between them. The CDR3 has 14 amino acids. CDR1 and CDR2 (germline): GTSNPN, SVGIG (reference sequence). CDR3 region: CAWSPGGSNQPQHF. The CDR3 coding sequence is TGTGCCTGGAGTCCGGGGGGTAGCAATCAGCCCCAGCATTTT. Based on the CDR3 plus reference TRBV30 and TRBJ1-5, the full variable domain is SQTIHQWPATLVQPVGSPLSLECTVEGTSNPNLYWYRQAAGRGLQLLFYSVGIGQISSEVPQNLSASRPQDRQFILSSKKLLLSDSGFYLCAWSPGGSNQPQHFGDGTRLSIL.

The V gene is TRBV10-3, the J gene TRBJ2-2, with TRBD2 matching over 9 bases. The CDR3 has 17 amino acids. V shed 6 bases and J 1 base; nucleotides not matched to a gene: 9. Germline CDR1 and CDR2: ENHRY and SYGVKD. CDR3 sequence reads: CAISPGLAGLNTGELFF. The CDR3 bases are TGTGCCATCAGCCCAGGGCTAGCGGGGCTGAACACCGGGGAGCTGTTTTTT.

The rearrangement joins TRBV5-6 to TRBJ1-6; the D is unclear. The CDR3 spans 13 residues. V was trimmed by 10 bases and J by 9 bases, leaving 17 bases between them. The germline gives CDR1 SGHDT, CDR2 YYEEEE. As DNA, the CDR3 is TGTGCCCACGCTCTCATCCCAGTTTCACCCCTCCACTTT. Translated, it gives CAHALIPVSPLHF.

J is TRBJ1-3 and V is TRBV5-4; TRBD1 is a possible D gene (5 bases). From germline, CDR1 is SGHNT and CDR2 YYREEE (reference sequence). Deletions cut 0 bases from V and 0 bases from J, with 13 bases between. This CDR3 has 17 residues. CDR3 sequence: CASSLGSRASSGNTIYF. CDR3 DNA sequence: TGTGCCAGCAGCTTGGGTAGCAGGGCCTCCTCTGGAAACACCATATATTTT.